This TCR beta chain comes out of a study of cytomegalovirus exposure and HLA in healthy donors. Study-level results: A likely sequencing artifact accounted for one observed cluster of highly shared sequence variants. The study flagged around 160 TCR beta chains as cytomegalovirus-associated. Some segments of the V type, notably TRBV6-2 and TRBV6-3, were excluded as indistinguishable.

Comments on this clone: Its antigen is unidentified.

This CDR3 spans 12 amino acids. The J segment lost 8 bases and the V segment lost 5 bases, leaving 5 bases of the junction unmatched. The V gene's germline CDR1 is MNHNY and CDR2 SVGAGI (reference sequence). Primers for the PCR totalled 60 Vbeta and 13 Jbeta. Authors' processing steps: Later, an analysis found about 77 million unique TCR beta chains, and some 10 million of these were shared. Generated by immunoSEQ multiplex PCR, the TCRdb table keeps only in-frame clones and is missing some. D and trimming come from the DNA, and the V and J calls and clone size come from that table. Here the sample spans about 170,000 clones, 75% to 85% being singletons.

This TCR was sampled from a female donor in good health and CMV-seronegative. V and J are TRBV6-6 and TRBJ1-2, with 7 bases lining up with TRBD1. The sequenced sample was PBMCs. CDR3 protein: CASSRQGRGYTF. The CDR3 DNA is TGTGCCAGCAGTAGACAGGGCCGCGGCTACACCTTC.